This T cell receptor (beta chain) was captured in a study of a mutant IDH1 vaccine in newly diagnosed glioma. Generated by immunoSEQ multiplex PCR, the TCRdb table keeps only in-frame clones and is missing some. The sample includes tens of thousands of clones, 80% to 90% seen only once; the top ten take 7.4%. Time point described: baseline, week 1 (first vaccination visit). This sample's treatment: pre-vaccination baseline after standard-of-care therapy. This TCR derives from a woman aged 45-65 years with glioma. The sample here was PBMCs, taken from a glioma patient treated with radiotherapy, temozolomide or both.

The DNA for the CDR3 is TGTGCCAGCAGCAGAGGACCGCAGAACACTGAAGCTTTCTTT. It is translated as CASSRGPQNTEAFF. The V and J genes are TRBV9 and TRBJ1-1; D remains ambiguous. Trimming stripped 4 bases from V and 1 base from J, with 11 bases between. This CDR3 region has 14 residues. CDR1 SGDLS and CDR2 YYNGEE come from the germline V gene.